Listed below are T cell receptor beta chains from one sample, sequenced in a study of blood T cell repertoires in COVID-19. Clones were sequenced by immunoSEQ multiplex PCR, and TCRdb holds only the in-frame ones, with some missing. The table includes around 380,000 clones, approximately 77% detected once. The sequenced sample consisted of peripheral blood. The receptors stem from a human donor with acute or convalescent COVID-19. The donor label of this sample is uncertain. Each CDR3 is given with its conserved first and last residue. The D gene is left open where the match is weak. Not all rows give a size; the values are once, few, many and, for expanded clones, a class.

TRBJ2-3,TRBV7-2,.,.,CASSSSLVDTQYF,TGTGCCAGCAGCTCTAGCCTGGTAGATACGCAGTATTTT
TRBJ2-1,TRBV7-9,TRBD2,.,CASSLGGGSYNEQFF,TGTGCCAGCAGCCTAGGCGGGGGCTCCTACAATGAGCAGTTCTTC
TRBJ2-7,TRBV30,TRBD1,.,CAWSGTGGDEQYF,TGTGCCTGGAGTGGGACAGGGGGCGACGAGCAGTACTTC
TRBJ1-4,TRBV6-5,.,once,CASSYSRGRSNEKLFF,TGTGCCAGCAGTTACTCGAGAGGCCGGAGTAATGAAAAACTGTTTTTT
TRBJ1-5,TRBV7-2,.,.,CASSRVWGENQPQHF,TGTGCCAGCAGCCGCGTGTGGGGCGAGAATCAGCCCCAGCATTTT
TRBJ1-4,TRBV28,.,.,CASSFPRGSEKLFF,TGTGCCAGCAGTTTCCCTCGGGGATCGGAAAAACTGTTTTTT
TRBJ1-1,TRBV29-1,.,.,CSVAMATEAFF,TGCAGCGTTGCAATGGCCACTGAAGCTTTCTTT
TRBJ1-1,TRBV7-2,.,once,CASSYYQGRLEAFF,TGTGCCAGCAGCTATTATCAAGGCAGGCTTGAAGCTTTCTTT
TRBJ2-7,TRBV3-1/TRBV3-2,.,.,CASSHAPGAGLVF,TGTGCCAGCAGCCACGCCCCTGGGGCAGGTCTTGTCTTC
TRBJ2-5,TRBV9,TRBD1,.,CASSTRGTGWGLEETQYF,TGTGCCAGCAGCACCCGAGGGACAGGGTGGGGGTTGGAAGAGACCCAGTACTTC
TRBJ2-4,TRBV29-1,.,.,CSVAFGQAPGDIQYF,TGCAGCGTTGCATTCGGACAGGCGCCGGGGGACATTCAGTACTTC